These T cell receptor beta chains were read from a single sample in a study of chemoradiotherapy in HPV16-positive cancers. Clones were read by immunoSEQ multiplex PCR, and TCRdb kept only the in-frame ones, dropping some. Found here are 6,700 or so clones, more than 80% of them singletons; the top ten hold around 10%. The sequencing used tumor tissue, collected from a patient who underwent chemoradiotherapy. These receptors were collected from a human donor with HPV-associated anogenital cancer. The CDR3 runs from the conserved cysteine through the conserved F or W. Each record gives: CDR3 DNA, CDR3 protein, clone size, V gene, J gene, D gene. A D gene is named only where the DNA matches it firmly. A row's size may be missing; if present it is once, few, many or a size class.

CDR3nt: TGTGCCAGCAGTTTATCGTATGTCGGGAGGGTCGGAAATGAGCAGTTCTTC
CDR3aa: CASSLSYVGRVGNEQFF
abundance: -
v_gene: TRBV27
j_gene: TRBJ2-1
d_gene: TRBD2

CDR3nt: TGTGCCAGTAACCTGGACAGGCACTATGGCTACACCTTC
CDR3aa: CASNLDRHYGYTF
abundance: -
v_gene: TRBV19
j_gene: TRBJ1-2
d_gene: TRBD1

CDR3nt: TGTGCCACCGTCGGCAGTTGGCAAGAGACCCAGTACTTC
CDR3aa: CATVGSWQETQYF
abundance: -
v_gene: TRBV18
j_gene: TRBJ2-5
d_gene: -

CDR3nt: TGTGCCAGCAGCGCACAGGGGTACAATCAGCCCCAGCATTTT
CDR3aa: CASSAQGYNQPQHF
abundance: -
v_gene: TRBV9
j_gene: TRBJ1-5
d_gene: TRBD1

CDR3nt: TGTGCCAGCAGCTCAACAGGGGGTCAGCCCCAGCATTTT
CDR3aa: CASSSTGGQPQHF
abundance: once
v_gene: TRBV5-8
j_gene: TRBJ1-5
d_gene: TRBD1

CDR3nt: TGTGCCAGAAGATGGGGACGTTGCTGGTATGACACTGAAGCTTTCTTT
CDR3aa: CARRWGRCWYDTEAFF
abundance: large
v_gene: TRBV5-3
j_gene: TRBJ1-1
d_gene: -

CDR3nt: TGTGCCAGCAGCCTCGGGACCGGGGAGCTGTTTTTT
CDR3aa: CASSLGTGELFF
abundance: medium-sized
v_gene: TRBV11-3
j_gene: TRBJ2-2
d_gene: -

CDR3nt: TGCAGCGGCTCTGGAAACACCATATATTTT
CDR3aa: CSGSGNTIYF
abundance: -
v_gene: TRBV29-1
j_gene: TRBJ1-3
d_gene: -

CDR3nt: TGTGCCAGCGCGGGCCGGAGCAATGAGCAGTTCTTC
CDR3aa: CASAGRSNEQFF
abundance: -
v_gene: TRBV7-9
j_gene: TRBJ2-1
d_gene: -

CDR3nt: TGTGCCAGCAGTTACGGGGGTGGTGATGGCTACACCTTC
CDR3aa: CASSYGGGDGYTF
abundance: few
v_gene: TRBV6-5
j_gene: TRBJ1-2
d_gene: -

CDR3nt: TGTGCCAGCAGTTTAGTAGGGGCCCGGGAGACCCAGTACTTC
CDR3aa: CASSLVGARETQYF
abundance: -
v_gene: TRBV27
j_gene: TRBJ2-5
d_gene: -

CDR3nt: TGTGCCTGGAGTCGGCACCTGAACACTGAAGCTTTCTTT
CDR3aa: CAWSRHLNTEAFF
abundance: -
v_gene: TRBV30
j_gene: TRBJ1-1
d_gene: -

CDR3nt: TGTGCCAGCAGCCAAGTTGGAATTGGGACAGGGGGAGAAAAACTGTTTTTT
CDR3aa: CASSQVGIGTGGEKLFF
abundance: -
v_gene: TRBV4-2
j_gene: TRBJ1-4
d_gene: TRBD1

CDR3nt: TGTGCCTGGAGGGCAGGACGGACTGCACTAGCCAAAAACATTCAGTACTTC
CDR3aa: CAWRAGRTALAKNIQYF
abundance: once
v_gene: TRBV30
j_gene: TRBJ2-4
d_gene: -

CDR3nt: TGTGCCAGCAGCTTGATTGGGGGCTATGGCTACACCTTC
CDR3aa: CASSLIGGYGYTF
abundance: -
v_gene: TRBV5-6
j_gene: TRBJ1-2
d_gene: -

CDR3nt: TGTGCCAGCAGTTACGGGCAGGGCAATCAGCCCCAGCATTTT
CDR3aa: CASSYGQGNQPQHF
abundance: -
v_gene: TRBV6-5
j_gene: TRBJ1-5
d_gene: -

CDR3nt: TGTGCCAGCAGCCCTACAGGGGTTTGGTTCGCTTTCTTT
CDR3aa: CASSPTGVWFAFF
abundance: -
v_gene: TRBV7-9
j_gene: TRBJ1-1
d_gene: TRBD1

CDR3nt: TGTGCCAGCAGTGACAACTATGGCTACACCTTC
CDR3aa: CASSDNYGYTF
abundance: -
v_gene: TRBV2
j_gene: TRBJ1-2
d_gene: -

CDR3nt: TGTGCCAGTAGTGTCCAGGCCAACACAGATACGCAGTATTTT
CDR3aa: CASSVQANTDTQYF
abundance: -
v_gene: TRBV19
j_gene: TRBJ2-3
d_gene: -